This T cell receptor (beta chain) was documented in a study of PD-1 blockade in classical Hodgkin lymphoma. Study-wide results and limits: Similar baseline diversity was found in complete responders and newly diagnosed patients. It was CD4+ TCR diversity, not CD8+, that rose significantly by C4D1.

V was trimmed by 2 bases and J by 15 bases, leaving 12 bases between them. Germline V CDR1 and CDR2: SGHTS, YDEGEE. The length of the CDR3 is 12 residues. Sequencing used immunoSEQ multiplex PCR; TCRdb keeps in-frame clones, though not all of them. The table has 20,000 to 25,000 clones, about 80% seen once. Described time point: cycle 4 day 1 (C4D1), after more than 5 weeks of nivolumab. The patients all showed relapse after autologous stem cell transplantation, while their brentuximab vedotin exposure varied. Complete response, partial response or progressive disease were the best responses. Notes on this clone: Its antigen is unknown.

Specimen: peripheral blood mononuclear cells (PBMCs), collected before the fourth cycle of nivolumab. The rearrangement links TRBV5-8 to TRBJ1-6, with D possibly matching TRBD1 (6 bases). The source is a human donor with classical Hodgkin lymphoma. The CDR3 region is CASSFRGRGLHF. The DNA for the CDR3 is TGTGCCAGCAGCTTTCGCGGCAGGGGCCTCCACTTT.